These 10 T cell receptor beta chains came from one sample sequenced in a study of T cell responses to AZD1222 COVID-19 vaccine. TCRdb's copy holds only in-frame clones and misses some; the assay was immunoSEQ multiplex PCR. The table lists about 130,000 clones, about 88% of them singletons, with 4.4% in the top ten. The sample was peripheral blood, taken on day 0 of AZD1222 vaccination. The source is an adult in good health.

This clone was seen a handful of times. V and J are TRBV7-2 and TRBJ1-3; 9 nucleotides align to TRBD1. V gave up 2 bases and J gave up 4 bases; unmatched junction bases: 6. Germline CDR1 and CDR2: SGHTA and FQGNSA. The CDR3 extends over 16 amino acids. The DNA for the CDR3 is TGTGCCAGCAGCTTAAAGGGGACAGGGCCGGGAAACACCATATATTTT. It yields the protein CASSLKGTGPGNTIYF.

V usage is TRBV28 and J usage is TRBJ1-2; tentatively, D is TRBD1 (5 bases). CDR3 length: 16 amino acids. Germline V gene lookup returns CDR1 MDHEN and CDR2 SYDVKM. V lost 7 bases and J 0 bases, leaving 18 bases between the germline ends. This CDR3 reads CASNIGTERTNYGYTF. The DNA for the CDR3 is TGTGCCAGCAATATAGGGACGGAAAGAACTAACTATGGCTACACCTTC.

The chain recombines TRBV19 with TRBJ2-7, with D unclear. V was pared by 5 bases and J by 1 base, with 9 bases between. The CDR3 contains 13 residues. From germline, CDR1 is LNHDA and CDR2 SQIVND (reference sequence). The DNA of the CDR3 is TGTGCCAGTAGTCAAACAGTGTCCTACGAGCAGTACTTC. Encoded protein: CASSQTVSYEQYF.

The chain is built from TRBV28 and TRBJ1-2; 7 bases are a match to TRBD1. Unmatched junction bases numbered 8, after V lost 7 bases and J lost 3 bases. The CDR3 is 14 amino acids. Germline V CDR1 and CDR2: MDHEN, SYDVKM. CDR3 in DNA: TGTGCCAGCATCACGGACAGGTGGCACTATGGCTACACCTTC. Translation: CASITDRWHYGYTF.

In its sample, this clone was seen once. The gene calls are TRBV3-1 (or the pseudogene TRBV3-2) and TRBJ2-7, with 11 bases lining up with TRBD2. Germline CDR1 is LGHDT and CDR2 is YNNKEL (reference sequence). The CDR3 length is 15 residues. Trimming took 3 bases from V and 4 from J; bases not matched to a gene: 5. The CDR3 loop reads CASSHPSGGRYEQYF. In DNA, the CDR3 is TGTGCCAGCAGCCACCCTAGCGGGGGGAGGTACGAGCAGTACTTC.

The J gene is TRBJ1-1, the V gene TRBV24-1; 8 nucleotides align to TRBD1. Germline trimming cut 5 bases from V and 1 base from J; bases unmatched to any gene: 5. From germline, CDR1 is KGHDR and CDR2 SFDVKD. The CDR3 covers 15 residues. CDR3 residues: CATSAGDRRNTEAFF. CDR3 DNA sequence: TGTGCCACCAGTGCGGGGGACAGGAGGAACACTGAAGCTTTCTTT.

The chain joins TRBV7-3 to TRBJ1-2; 9 bases fit TRBD1. Per the germline V gene, CDR1 is SGHTA and CDR2 is FQGTGA. The CDR3 is 13 residues long. The J segment lost 4 bases and the V segment lost 4 bases, leaving 1 base of the junction unmatched. As DNA, the CDR3 is TGTGCCAGCAGCTCGGGACAGGGCTATGGCTACACCTTC. Encoded protein: CASSSGQGYGYTF.

This clone was detected once. J is TRBJ1-1 and V is TRBV3-1 (or the pseudogene TRBV3-2), with 7 bases fitting TRBD1. This CDR3 comprises 14 residues. Germline V gene lookup returns CDR1 LGHDT and CDR2 YNNKEL (reference sequence). With V trimmed by 1 base and J by 12 bases, 11 bases remained unmatched. The CDR3 DNA follows: TGTGCCAGCAGCCAAGTGACTGGACAGGCGAGGCCTTTCTTT. Amino acid sequence: CASSQVTGQARPFF.

The chain combines TRBV10-3 with TRBJ1-1; 9 bases align to TRBD1. V gave up 6 bases and J gave up 1 base; unmatched junction bases: 0. This CDR3 is 13 amino acids long. CDR1 and CDR2 (germline): ENHRY, SYGVKD. The CDR3 reads CAIRDRGNTEAFF. The CDR3 region has the DNA TGTGCCATCAGGGACAGGGGGAACACTGAAGCTTTCTTT.

This chain connects TRBV5-1 to TRBJ1-3, with D possibly being TRBD1 (6 bases). The germline gives CDR1 SGHRS, CDR2 YFSETQ. Trimming cost V 4 bases and J 1 base, with 12 bases left between them. This CDR3 comprises 15 residues. CDR3 sequence: CASSGETGSGNTIYF. The CDR3 nucleotides are TGCGCCAGCAGCGGAGAGACAGGTTCTGGAAACACCATATATTTT.